This TCR beta chain was captured in a study of T cell responses to AZD1222 COVID-19 vaccine. A remark on this clone: Its antigen is unidentified.

Study-wide points: Clonal diversity was possibly underestimated, and white British individuals and females predominated among donors. Sampling captured repertoires only after the peak T cell response.

The V and J ends lost 3 bases and 2 bases, in that order; junction bases with no gene match: 5. The germline CDR1 and CDR2 sequences are MGHDK and SYGVNS. The CDR3 spans 16 residues. The data were produced by immunoSEQ multiplex PCR, yet TCRdb's version contains in-frame clones alone and is incomplete. The data contain around 200,000 clones, around 88% of them singletons. This TCR was sampled from an adult in good health. Sequencing used peripheral blood, obtained on day 0 of AZD1222 vaccination. This chain connects TRBV25-1 to TRBJ2-7; TRBD2 matches 12 bases. The CDR3 nucleotides read TGTGCCAGCAGTGATCCAGGACTAGCGGGGCCCTACGAGCAGTACTTC. This encodes CASSDPGLAGPYEQYF.